Sequencing of this TCR beta chain was carried out in a study of CXCR3-negative and CXCR3-positive naive CD8 T cells. Looked up from germline, CDR1 is DFQATT and CDR2 is SNEGSKA (reference sequence). The CDR3 loop spans 11 amino acids. The authors made the TRB cDNA libraries by 5' RACE using UMI labels. TCRdb reworked the 5' RACE reads into one entry per CDR3 protein, no DNA. The table gives about 80,000 distinct CDR3 sequences; the top ten clones make up roughly 1.6% of it. The receptor was derived from a human donor in good health. Some clones in this sample may be carry-over from other donors' samples. The sequencing sample was made of naive CXCR3- CD8+ T cells from blood. The subset here: CD45RO-CCR7+CD27+CD95- naive CD8+ T cells lacking CXCR3 (TNR3-). This chain links TRBV20-1 with TRBJ1-2. The CDR3 sequence is CSTEDLYGYTF.